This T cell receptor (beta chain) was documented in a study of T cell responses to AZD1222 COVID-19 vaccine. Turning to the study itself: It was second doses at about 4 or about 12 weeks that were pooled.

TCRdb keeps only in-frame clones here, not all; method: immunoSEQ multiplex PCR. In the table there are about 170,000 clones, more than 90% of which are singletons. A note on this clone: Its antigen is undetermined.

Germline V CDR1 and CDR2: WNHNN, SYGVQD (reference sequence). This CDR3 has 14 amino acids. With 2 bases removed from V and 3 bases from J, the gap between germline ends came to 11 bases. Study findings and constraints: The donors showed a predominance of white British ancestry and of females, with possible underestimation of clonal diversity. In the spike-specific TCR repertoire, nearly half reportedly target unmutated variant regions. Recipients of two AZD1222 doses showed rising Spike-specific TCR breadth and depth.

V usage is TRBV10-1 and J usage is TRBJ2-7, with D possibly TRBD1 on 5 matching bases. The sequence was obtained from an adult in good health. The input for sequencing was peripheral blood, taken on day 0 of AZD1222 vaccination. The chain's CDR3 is CASSEGRARYEQYF. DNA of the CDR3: TGCGCCAGCAGTGAGGGCAGGGCACGCTACGAGCAGTACTTC.